This T cell receptor (beta chain) came from a study of blood T cell repertoires in COVID-19. Assay: immunoSEQ multiplex PCR; the TCRdb copy retains only in-frame clones and omits some. This table has around 140,000 clones, 80% to 85% appearing once. CDR3 length: 15 amino acids. Germline CDR1 and CDR2: LNHDA and SQIVND (reference sequence). V dropped 4 bases and J dropped 2; count of bases not matched to a gene: 6. This clone was seen once. V gene TRBV19 combines with J gene TRBJ2-7; 9 bases match TRBD1. The specimen sequenced was peripheral blood. The TCR sequence derives from a man aged 55-75 years with acute or convalescent COVID-19. The CDR3 region is CASSTTGTGTYEQYF. For the CDR3, the DNA is TGTGCCAGTAGTACTACAGGGACAGGGACCTACGAGCAGTACTTC.